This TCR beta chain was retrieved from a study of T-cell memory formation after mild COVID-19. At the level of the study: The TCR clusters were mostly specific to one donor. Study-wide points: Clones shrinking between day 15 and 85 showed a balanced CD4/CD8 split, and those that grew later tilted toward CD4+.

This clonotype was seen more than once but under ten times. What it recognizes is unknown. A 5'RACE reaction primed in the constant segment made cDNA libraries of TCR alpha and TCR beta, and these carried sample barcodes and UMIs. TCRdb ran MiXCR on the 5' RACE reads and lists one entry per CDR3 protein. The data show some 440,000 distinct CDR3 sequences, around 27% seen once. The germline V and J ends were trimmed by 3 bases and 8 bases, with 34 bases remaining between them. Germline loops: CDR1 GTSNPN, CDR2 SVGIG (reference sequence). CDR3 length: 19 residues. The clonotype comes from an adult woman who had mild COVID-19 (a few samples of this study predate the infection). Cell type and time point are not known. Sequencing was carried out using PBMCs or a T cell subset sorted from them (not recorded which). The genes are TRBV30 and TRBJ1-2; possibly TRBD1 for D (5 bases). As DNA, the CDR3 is TGTGCCTGGAGAAGGACGTCAAGCTGGCTCAGGAAGGGGCTTAGGGGCTACACCTTC. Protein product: CAWRRTSSWLRKGLRGYTF.